Each of the 10 T cell receptor beta chains below was sequenced from the same sample in a study of blood T cell repertoires in COVID-19 (TCRdb year 2020). Library creation used the immunoSEQ multiplex PCR assay. The immuneACCESS repertoire file appears here via TCRdb, limited to in-frame rearrangements. These files lack a portion of the clones; in checked studies, under half of the deficit traces to unresolved V genes, and the cause of the others is not known. Present in this sample are about 200,000 clones, 65% to 90% of which were seen just once. Of the sample, around 2.5% is held by the ten largest clones. Sequencing was performed on peripheral blood. Every receptor here comes from a woman between 65 and 79 years old with COVID-19, enrolled during active disease.

This clone has a single count. The chain is built from TRBV5-4 and TRBJ1-1, with 9 bases lining up with TRBD1. The CDR3 sequence is 13 residues long. With 8 bases clipped from V and 7 bases from J, the junction kept 9 bases outside the gene matches. From germline, CDR1 is SGHNT and CDR2 YYREEE (reference sequence). DNA for the CDR3: TGTGCCAGAGGGGACAGGGTGGCTTTTGAAGCTTTCTTT. Protein sequence: CARGDRVAFEAFF.

This clone has only one observation. V and J are TRBV30 and TRBJ2-1; possibly TRBD2 for D (5 bases). CDR3 length equals 13 residues. With 4 bases removed from V and 0 bases from J, the gap between germline ends came to 7 bases. The germline gives CDR1 GTSNPN, CDR2 SVGIG (reference sequence). CDR3: CAWTEDSYNEQFF. The DNA of the CDR3 is TGTGCCTGGACGGAGGACTCCTACAATGAGCAGTTCTTC.

The chain joins TRBV7-2 to TRBJ2-1, with 10 bases lining up with TRBD1. The CDR3 is 15 amino acids. Germline CDR1 SGHTA, CDR2 FQGNSA. Trimming cost V 1 base and J 6 bases; bases outside gene matches: 3. Here the CDR3 reads CASSLGGQGGNEQFF. The DNA for the CDR3 is TGTGCCAGCAGCTTAGGCGGACAGGGGGGCAATGAGCAGTTCTTC.

The rearrangement uses TRBV5-1 and TRBJ1-1; D gene ambiguous. V was shortened by 4 bases and J by 3 bases, with 28 bases between the two germline ends. This CDR3 region has 19 residues. Germline V gene sequence: CDR1 SGHRS, CDR2 YFSETQ. DNA of the CDR3: TGCGCCAGCAGCCGTGGAGGCATGACGAACGTAAGAGACGACACTGAAGCTTTCTTT. It codes for CASSRGGMTNVRDDTEAFF.

V and J are TRBV5-1 and TRBJ1-2; tentatively, D is TRBD1 (5 bases). This CDR3 contains 15 residues. Germline lookup yields CDR1 SGHRS and CDR2 YFSETQ. V lost 4 bases and J 5 bases, leaving 18 bases between the germline ends. CDR3 nucleotide sequence: TGCGCCAGCAGCCGGGGGGAAAGGGTTTGGTATGGCTACACCTTC. Its translation: CASSRGERVWYGYTF.

V usage is TRBV19 and J usage is TRBJ1-2; 10 nucleotides align to TRBD1. Germline V lookup: CDR1 LNHDA, CDR2 SQIVND (reference sequence). Unmatched junction bases numbered 11, after V lost 5 bases and J lost 2 bases. The CDR3 is 17 amino acids. CDR3 nucleotide sequence: TGTGCCAGTAGTGCCGCCCTCGGACAGGGGGGGAACTATGGCTACACCTTC. It translates to CASSAALGQGGNYGYTF.

V and J are TRBV14 and TRBJ1-1; TRBD1 matches at 9 bases. Unmatched junction bases numbered 10, after V lost 6 bases and J lost 11 bases. This CDR3 is built from 13 residues. The germline V gene encodes CDR1 SGHDN and CDR2 FVKESK. The CDR3 reads CASSRSSGTGAFF. The DNA of the CDR3 is TGTGCCAGCAGTCGCTCATCCGGGACAGGGGCTTTCTTT.

V and J are TRBV27 and TRBJ1-3; no definite D call. The germline gives CDR1 MNHEY, CDR2 SMNVEV (reference sequence). The CDR3 covers 16 residues. Trimming took 5 bases from V and 4 from J, leaving 18 bases between them. The CDR3 loop is CASSPSFDISGNTIYF. The CDR3 DNA sequence: TGTGCCAGCAGTCCCTCCTTTGACATCTCCGGAAACACCATATATTTT.

This rearrangement joins TRBV5-1 to TRBJ2-3; the match to TRBD1 covers 9 bases. This CDR3 is 14 amino acids long. Germline V gene sequence: CDR1 SGHRS, CDR2 YFSETQ. V shed 4 bases and J 8 bases; nucleotides not matched to a gene: 8. In DNA, the CDR3 is TGCGCCAGCAGCGATTCCGGGACAGGGACTACGCAGTATTTT. This encodes CASSDSGTGTTQYF. Based on the CDR3 plus reference TRBV5-1 and TRBJ2-3, the full variable domain is KAGVTQTPRYLIKTRGQQVTLSCSPISGHRSVSWYQQTPGQGLQFLFEYFSETQRNKGNFPGRFSGRQFSNSRSEMNVSTLELGDSALYLCASSDSGTGTTQYFGPGTRLTVL.

The rearrangement joins TRBV18 to TRBJ1-1; unclear D gene. V was trimmed by 3 bases and J by 4 bases, leaving 15 bases between them. The CDR3 contains 15 residues. Germline V gene sequence: CDR1 KGHSH, CDR2 LQKENI. CDR3 region: CASSPRQAVGTEAFF. In DNA form, the CDR3 reads TGTGCCAGCTCACCTCGGCAGGCCGTGGGCACTGAAGCTTTCTTT.